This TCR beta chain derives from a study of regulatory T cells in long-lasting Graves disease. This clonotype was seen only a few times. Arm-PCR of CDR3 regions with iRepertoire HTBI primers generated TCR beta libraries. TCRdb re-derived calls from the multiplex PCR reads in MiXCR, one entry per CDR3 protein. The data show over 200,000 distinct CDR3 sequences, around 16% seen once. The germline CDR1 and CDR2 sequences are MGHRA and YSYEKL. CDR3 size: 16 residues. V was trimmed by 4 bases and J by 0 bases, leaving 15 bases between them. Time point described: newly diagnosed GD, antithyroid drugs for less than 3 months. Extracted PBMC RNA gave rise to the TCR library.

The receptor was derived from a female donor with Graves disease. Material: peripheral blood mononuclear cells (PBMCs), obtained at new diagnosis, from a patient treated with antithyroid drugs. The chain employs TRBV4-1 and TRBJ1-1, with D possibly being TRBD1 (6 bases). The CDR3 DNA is TGCGCCAGCAGCCCTCCCCGGAGGACAGTGAACACTGAAGCTTTCTTT. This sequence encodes CASSPPRRTVNTEAFF.